The rows below give T cell receptor beta chains drawn from one sample of a study of blood T cells in healthy people across ages. MiXCR, applied by TCRdb to the 5' RACE reads, yields one record per CDR3 protein. The sample includes around 1,900,000 distinct CDR3 sequences, roughly 43% of them seen just once. Sequencing was carried out using blood. These receptors all stem from a human donor in good health. Each CDR3 is given without its conserved first and last residue.

V: TRBV12-3/TRBV12-4; J: TRBJ2-1; CDR3: ASSGGVGEQF
V: TRBV6-2/TRBV6-3; J: TRBJ2-7; CDR3: ASSYFGYEQY
V: TRBV12-3/TRBV12-4; J: TRBJ2-1; CDR3: ASSIPGWPYNEQF
V: TRBV12-3/TRBV12-4; J: TRBJ2-6; CDR3: ASRLALPGQGAEGANVLT
V: TRBV4-3; J: TRBJ1-4; CDR3: ASSQGSRSPGGKLF
V: TRBV20-1; J: TRBJ1-2; CDR3: SATTARGPTNYGYT
V: TRBV20-1; J: TRBJ2-1; CDR3: GARATSGGDYNEQF
V: TRBV5-1; J: TRBJ2-6; CDR3: ASSLATSSGANVLT
V: TRBV7-8; J: TRBJ1-2; CDR3: ASSPPGVSYGYT
V: TRBV20-1; J: TRBJ1-1; CDR3: SASQGQDTEAF
V: TRBV20-1; J: TRBJ2-1; CDR3: SAGGRRGEVYNEQF
V: TRBV12-3/TRBV12-4; J: TRBJ2-5; CDR3: VSSPGLAASETQY
V: TRBV6-2/TRBV6-3; J: TRBJ2-1; CDR3: ASSYGLSQRVSSHNEQF
V: TRBV4-3; J: TRBJ2-7; CDR3: ASSQDLGTASYEQY
V: TRBV28; J: TRBJ1-2; CDR3: ASIDGTGPLLSDYGYT
V: TRBV28; J: TRBJ1-4; CDR3: ASSRTGIRGTNEKLF
V: TRBV11-3; J: TRBJ2-3; CDR3: ASSLFWGHQKDTQY
V: TRBV7-2; J: TRBJ2-5; CDR3: ASSLAGSGGAVETQY
V: TRBV13; J: TRBJ2-7; CDR3: ASSLYSDYEQY
V: TRBV5-1; J: TRBJ2-7; CDR3: ASSLQTSGDYEQY
V: TRBV5-5; J: TRBJ2-3; CDR3: ASSRGAGEVDTQY
V: TRBV7-3; J: TRBJ1-5; CDR3: ASSLRGTSNQPRH
V: TRBV10-3; J: TRBJ1-4; CDR3: AISESIQGFGEKLF
V: TRBV29-1; J: TRBJ2-7; CDR3: SVEARDRGFVGQY
V: TRBV11-3; J: TRBJ2-7; CDR3: VSSLGSDRRYYEQY